This T cell receptor (beta chain) was profiled in a study of T cell repertoires in aging, cancer and after chemotherapy. Overall study: Patients with chronic lymphocytic leukemia were sampled before and after fludarabine- or bendamustine-based chemotherapy.

Rearranged V-D-J TRB sequences were amplified with a mixed TRB-A/B primer pool. One entry per CDR3 protein results from TCRdb running MiXCR on the multiplex PCR reads. The table includes 3,000 to 3,500 distinct CDR3 sequences, around 45% detected once. Findings of the study overall: Compared with age-matched healthy donors, untreated hematological or solid cancer patients showed higher blood TCR clonality. The repertoire data cannot show anything about immunological memory following chemotherapy.

Peripheral blood genomic DNA, not sorted cells or RNA, was the template. This clonotype is large. Its antigen is currently unknown. Per germline, CDR1 SQVTM and CDR2 ANQGSEA. Trimming took 4 bases from V and 10 from J, leaving 14 bases between them. This CDR3 spans 12 amino acids. The J gene is TRBJ2-1, the V gene TRBV29-1; TRBD1 is a possible D gene (6 bases). Source material: blood. The sequence was collected from a human donor with a blood cancer. CDR3 residues: CSVAVIQGEQFF. As DNA, the CDR3 is TGCAGCGTTGCCGTCATCCAGGGGGAGCAGTTCTTC.